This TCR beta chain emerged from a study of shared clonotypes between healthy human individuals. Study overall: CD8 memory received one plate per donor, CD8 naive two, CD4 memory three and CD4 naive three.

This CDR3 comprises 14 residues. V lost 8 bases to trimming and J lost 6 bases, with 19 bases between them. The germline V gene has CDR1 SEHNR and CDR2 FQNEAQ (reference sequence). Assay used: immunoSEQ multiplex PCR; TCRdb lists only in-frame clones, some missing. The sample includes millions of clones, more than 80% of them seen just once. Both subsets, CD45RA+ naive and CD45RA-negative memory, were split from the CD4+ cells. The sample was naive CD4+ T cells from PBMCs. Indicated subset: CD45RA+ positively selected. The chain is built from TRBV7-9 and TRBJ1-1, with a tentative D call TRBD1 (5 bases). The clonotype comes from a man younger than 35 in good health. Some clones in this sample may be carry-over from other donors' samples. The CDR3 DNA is TGTGCCAGCTTTTTAGGTGGGGGAGGCGCTGAAGCTTTCTTT. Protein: CASFLGGGGAEAFF.